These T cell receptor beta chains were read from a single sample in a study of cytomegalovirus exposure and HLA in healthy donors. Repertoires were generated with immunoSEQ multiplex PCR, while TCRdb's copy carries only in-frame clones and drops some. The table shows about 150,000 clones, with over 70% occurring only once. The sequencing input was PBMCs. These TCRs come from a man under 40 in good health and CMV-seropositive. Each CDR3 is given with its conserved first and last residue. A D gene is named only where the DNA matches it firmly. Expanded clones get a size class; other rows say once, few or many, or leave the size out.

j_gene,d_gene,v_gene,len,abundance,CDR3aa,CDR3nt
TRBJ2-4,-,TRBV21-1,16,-,CASSKVLLALQNIQYF,TGTGCCAGCAGCAAAGTGCTTTTGGCTCTCCAAAACATTCAGTACTTC
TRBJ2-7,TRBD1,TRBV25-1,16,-,CASSGTRGLFSYEQYF,TGTGCCAGCAGTGGAACCAGGGGGCTCTTCTCCTACGAGCAGTACTTC
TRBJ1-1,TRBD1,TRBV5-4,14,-,CASSSTGLGTEAFF,TGTGCCAGCAGCTCGACAGGGTTGGGCACTGAAGCTTTCTTT
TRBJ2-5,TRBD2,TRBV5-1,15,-,CASRITSGGQETQYF,TGCGCCAGCCGCATAACTAGCGGGGGACAAGAGACCCAGTACTTC
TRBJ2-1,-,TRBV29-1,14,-,CSTPWGGAYNEQFF,TGCAGCACCCCGTGGGGGGGCGCTTACAATGAGCAGTTCTTC
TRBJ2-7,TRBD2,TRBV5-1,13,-,CASNLTGGTEQYF,TGCGCCAGCAACTTAACGGGAGGTACCGAGCAGTACTTC
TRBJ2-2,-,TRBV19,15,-,CASSTGTAGTGELFF,TGTGCCAGTAGCACCGGGACAGCGGGCACCGGGGAGCTGTTTTTT
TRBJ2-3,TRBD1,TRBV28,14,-,CASSPTGFGVTQYF,TGTGCCAGCAGCCCGACAGGGTTCGGTGTTACGCAGTATTTT
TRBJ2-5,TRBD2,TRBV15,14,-,CATTSGNLQETQYF,TGTGCCACCACTAGCGGGAACCTCCAAGAGACCCAGTACTTC
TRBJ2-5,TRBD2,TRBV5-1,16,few,CASSLDTGRAGETQYF,TGCGCCAGCAGCTTGGATACCGGGAGGGCCGGGGAGACCCAGTACTTC
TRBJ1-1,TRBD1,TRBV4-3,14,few,CASSQDWDSTEAFF,TGCGCCAGCAGCCAAGATTGGGACAGTACTGAGGCTTTCTTT
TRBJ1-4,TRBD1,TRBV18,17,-,CASSPTPVRGTNEKLFF,TGTGCCAGCTCACCAACCCCCGTCAGGGGGACTAATGAAAAACTGTTTTTT
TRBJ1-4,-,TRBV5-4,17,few,CASSRSTPGRAAEKLFF,TGTGCCAGCAGCCGGAGTACTCCGGGAAGGGCGGCTGAAAAACTGTTTTTT
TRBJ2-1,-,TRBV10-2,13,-,CATTGEAYNEQFF,TGCGCCACGACCGGCGAGGCCTACAATGAGCAGTTCTTC
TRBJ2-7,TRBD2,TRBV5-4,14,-,CASSPAGGAYEQYF,TGTGCCAGCAGCCCGGCGGGGGGGGCTTACGAGCAGTACTTC
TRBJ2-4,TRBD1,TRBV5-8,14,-,CASSLTGGQNIQYF,TGTGCCAGCAGCTTGACAGGGGGACAAAACATTCAGTACTTC
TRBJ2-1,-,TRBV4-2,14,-,CASSQSGPGNEQFF,TGTGCCAGCAGCCAAAGCGGGCCGGGGAATGAGCAGTTCTTC
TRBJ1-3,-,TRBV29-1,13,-,CSVEALGGNTTYF,TGCAGCGTTGAGGCGTTAGGAGGAAACACCACATATTTT
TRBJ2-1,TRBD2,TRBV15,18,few,CATSRDWGVGRGAQEQFF,TGTGCCACCAGCAGAGATTGGGGCGTAGGGCGGGGGGCCCAAGAGCAGTTCTTC
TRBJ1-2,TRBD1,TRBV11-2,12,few,CASSLVGGRYTF,TGTGCCAGCAGCTTAGTAGGGGGCCGCTACACCTTC
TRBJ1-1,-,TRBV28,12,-,CASSFGGTEAFF,TGTGCCAGCAGTTTCGGGGGGACTGAAGCTTTCTTT
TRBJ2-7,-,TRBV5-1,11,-,CASSRNYEQYF,TGCGCCAGCAGCAGGAACTACGAGCAGTACTTC
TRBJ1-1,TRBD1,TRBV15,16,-,CATSSRVQGLNTEAFF,TGTGCCACCAGCAGTAGGGTACAGGGGTTGAACACTGAAGCTTTCTTT
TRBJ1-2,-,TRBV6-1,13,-,CASSEDEGDGHTF,TGTGCCAGCAGTGAAGACGAGGGGGATGGCCACACCTTC
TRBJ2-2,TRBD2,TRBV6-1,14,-,CASSGGRWPGELFF,TGTGCCAGCAGTGGCGGGAGGTGGCCCGGGGAGCTGTTTTTT
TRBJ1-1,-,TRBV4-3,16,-,CASSLMRGGLNTEAFF,TGCGCCAGCAGCCTGATGAGGGGAGGGTTGAACACTGAAGCTTTCTTT
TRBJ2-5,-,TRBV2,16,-,CASRPSPFQIPETQYF,TGTGCCAGCAGACCGAGTCCTTTCCAAATACCAGAGACCCAGTACTTC
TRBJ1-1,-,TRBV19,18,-,CASSMPPTFQGANTEAFF,TGTGCCAGTAGTATGCCCCCTACGTTTCAGGGTGCGAACACTGAAGCTTTCTTT
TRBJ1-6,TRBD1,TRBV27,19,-,CASSLLPPGQGAGNSPLHF,TGTGCCAGCAGTTTATTACCTCCGGGACAGGGAGCGGGCAATTCACCCCTCCACTTT
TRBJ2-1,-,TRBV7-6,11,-,CASSHRREQFF,TGTGCCAGCAGCCACCGCCGGGAGCAGTTCTTC
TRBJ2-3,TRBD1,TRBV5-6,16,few,CASSIYRGHATDTQYF,TGTGCCAGCAGCATCTACAGGGGTCACGCCACAGATACGCAGTATTTT
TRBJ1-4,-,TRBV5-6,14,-,CASSPWTVNEKLFF,TGTGCCAGCAGCCCCTGGACAGTTAATGAAAAACTGTTTTTT
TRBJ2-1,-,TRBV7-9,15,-,CSSLHTSSSYNEQFF,TGTTCCAGCTTACATACCTCAAGCTCCTACAATGAGCAGTTCTTC
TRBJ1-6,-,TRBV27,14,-,CASSSQGEGMALHF,TGTGCCAGCAGTTCACAGGGTGAAGGAATGGCCCTCCACTTT
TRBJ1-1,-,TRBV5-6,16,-,CASSLGGGGAGTEAFF,TGTGCCAGCAGCTTGGGGGGGGGTGGGGCTGGCACTGAAGCTTTCTTT
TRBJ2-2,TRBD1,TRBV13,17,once,CASSLGRGGAGTGELFF,TGTGCCAGCAGCTTAGGCCGAGGGGGCGCGGGCACCGGGGAGCTGTTTTTT
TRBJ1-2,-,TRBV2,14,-,CASSEMGQNYGYTF,TGTGCCAGCAGTGAAATGGGGCAGAACTATGGCTACACCTTC
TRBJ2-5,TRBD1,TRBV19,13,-,CASSTSPGQGSYF,TGTGCCAGTAGTACTAGTCCGGGACAGGGATCGTACTTC
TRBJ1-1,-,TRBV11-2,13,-,CASSLAGGEMAFF,TGTGCCAGCAGCTTAGCCGGAGGGGAGATGGCTTTCTTT
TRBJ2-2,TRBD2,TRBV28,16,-,CASSLGTSGRSGELFF,TGTGCCAGCAGTTTAGGGACTAGCGGGAGATCCGGGGAGCTGTTTTTT
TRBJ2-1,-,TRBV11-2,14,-,CASSTSGQNNEQFF,TGTGCCAGCAGCACCTCCGGACAGAACAATGAGCAGTTCTTC
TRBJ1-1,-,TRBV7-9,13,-,CASSLADRGEAFF,TGTGCCAGCAGCTTAGCCGATAGAGGTGAAGCTTTCTTT
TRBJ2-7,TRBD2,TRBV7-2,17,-,CASSAVTASGRRDEQYF,TGTGCCAGCAGCGCCGTAACGGCTAGCGGGAGACGTGACGAGCAGTACTTC
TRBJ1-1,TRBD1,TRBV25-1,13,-,CASTTGAVTEAFF,TGTGCCAGCACGACAGGGGCGGTCACTGAAGCTTTCTTT
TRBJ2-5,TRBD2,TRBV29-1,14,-,CSVEGTSGSETQYF,TGCAGCGTTGAAGGGACTAGCGGGAGTGAGACCCAGTACTTC
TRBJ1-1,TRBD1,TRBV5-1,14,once,CASSFAGGNTEAFF,TGCGCCAGCAGCTTCGCAGGGGGCAACACTGAAGCTTTCTTT
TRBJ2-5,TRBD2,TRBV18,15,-,CASSATSGDWETQYF,TGTGCCAGCTCAGCGACTAGCGGGGATTGGGAGACCCAGTACTTC
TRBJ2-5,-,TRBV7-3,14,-,CASSLESVGGTQYF,TGTGCCAGCAGCTTAGAATCGGTCGGAGGGACCCAGTACTTC
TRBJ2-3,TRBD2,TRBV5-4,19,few,CASSFGLAGGSEPSDTQYF,TGTGCCAGCAGCTTTGGCCTAGCGGGGGGAAGCGAGCCCTCAGATACGCAGTATTTT
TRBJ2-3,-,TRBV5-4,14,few,CASSLNPTEDTQYF,TGTGCCAGCAGCTTGAACCCCACGGAGGATACGCAGTATTTT
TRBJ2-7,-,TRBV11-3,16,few,CASSRSGGQVTYEQYF,TGTGCCAGCAGTCGCTCGGGGGGACAGGTTACCTACGAGCAGTACTTC
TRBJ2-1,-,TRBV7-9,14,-,CSSSLVAIYNEQFF,TGTTCCAGCAGCTTAGTTGCTATCTACAATGAGCAGTTCTTC
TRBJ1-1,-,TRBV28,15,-,CASSPRRLLNTEAFF,TGTGCCAGCAGTCCCAGGAGACTACTGAACACTGAAGCTTTCTTT